This T cell receptor beta chain was recovered during a study of technical replicates of blood from four donors. This CDR3 is built from 18 residues. Germline V gene data show CDR1 as SQVTM and CDR2 as ANQGSEA. V dropped 6 bases and J dropped 0 bases, with 24 bases sitting between them. Assay used: immunoSEQ multiplex PCR; TCRdb lists only in-frame clones, some missing. Of about 14,000 clones in the sample, roughly 84% were seen once. This TCR derives from a human donor in good health. J is TRBJ2-1 and V is TRBV29-1; D is perhaps TRBD1 (5 bases). The sequencing sample was made of PBMCs. For the CDR3, the DNA is TGCAGCGTGGGGCCCCACCTAGGCACGGAAAGCTCCTACAATGAGCAGTTCTTC. As protein: CSVGPHLGTESSYNEQFF.